These 11 T cell receptor beta chains originate from one sample sequenced in a study of blood T cell repertoires in COVID-19. Repertoires were generated with immunoSEQ multiplex PCR, while TCRdb's copy carries only in-frame clones and drops some. The sample records about 280,000 clones, roughly 86% being singletons. Sequencing used peripheral blood. The receptor source for this set is a man aged 18-30 years with active or convalescent COVID-19.

This chain links TRBV27 with TRBJ2-6; D might be TRBD2 (5 bases). The V gene lost 10 bases and the J gene lost 0 bases, with 16 bases spanning the gap. Germline CDR1 is MNHEY and CDR2 is SMNVEV (reference sequence). The CDR3 contains 16 residues. CDR3 in DNA: TGTGCCACCCTTATTCGCGGGTCCTCTGGGGCCAACGTCCTGACTTTC. Translation: CATLIRGSSGANVLTF. The whole variable domain, filled in from reference TRBV27 and TRBJ2-6, reads EAQVTQNPRYLITVTGKKLTVTCSQNMNHEYMSWYRQDPGLGLRQIYYSMNVEVTDKGDVPEGYKVSRKEKRNFPLILESPSPNQTSLYFCATLIRGSSGANVLTFGAGSRLTVL.

The J gene is TRBJ2-3, the V gene TRBV12-3 or TRBV12-4; D remains unclear. This CDR3 region has 11 residues. Trimming stripped 5 bases from V and 7 bases from J, with 7 bases between. The CDR3 nucleotides are TGTGCCAGCAGTAGAGAGAATACGCAGTATTTT. Translating gives CASSRENTQYF.

DNA of the CDR3: TGTGCCAGCAGCCAAGTGGGATCGGGCCATTCGGGGGGCTACACCTTC. Translation: CASSQVGSGHSGGYTF. The chain joins TRBV3-1 (or the pseudogene TRBV3-2) to TRBJ1-2; D not resolved. Deletions cut 1 base from V and 8 bases from J, with 20 bases between. This CDR3 region has 16 residues. The germline V gene encodes CDR1 LGHDT and CDR2 YNNKEL (reference sequence).

The chain links TRBV11-2 to TRBJ2-5; TRBD1 is a possible D gene (6 bases). The CDR3 has 15 amino acids. Germline loops: CDR1 SGHAT, CDR2 FQNNGV. V dropped 5 bases and J dropped 0 bases, with 13 bases sitting between them. The CDR3 DNA follows: TGTGCCAGCAGCCTCACCCAGGGGAACCAAGAGACCCAGTACTTC. Translation gives CASSLTQGNQETQYF.

The gene calls are TRBV5-4 and TRBJ1-2, with a possible D match to TRBD1 (5 bases). V lost 0 bases to trimming and J lost 2 bases, with 8 bases between them. The CDR3 spans 14 residues. Germline V CDR1 and CDR2: SGHNT, YYREEE (reference sequence). CDR3 protein: CASSLGGRNYGYTF. CDR3 sequence (DNA): TGTGCCAGCAGCTTGGGGGGCAGGAACTATGGCTACACCTTC.

This clone turned up a few times. Written as DNA, the CDR3 is TGTGCCAGCAGAAAGGGGGCAGGGTGGGATTCAAATGAAAAACTGTTTTTT. It codes for CASRKGAGWDSNEKLFF. The chain links TRBV4-2 to TRBJ1-4; 7 bases line up with TRBD1. The CDR3 runs 17 residues. Trimming removed 6 bases from V and 5 bases from J; junction bases left unmatched: 15. The germline V gene has CDR1 LGHNA and CDR2 YNFKEQ.

The CDR3 DNA follows: TGCAGCGTTGAGGCGGGTCTCGACGAGCAGTACTTC. This encodes CSVEAGLDEQYF. The genes are TRBV29-1 and TRBJ2-7; D is perhaps TRBD2 (5 bases). CDR1 and CDR2 from the germline V gene are SQVTM and ANQGSEA. The V and J ends lost 3 bases and 5 bases respectively, with 11 bases between them. The CDR3 has 12 amino acids.

This chain connects TRBV29-1 to TRBJ2-3; 11 nucleotides line up with TRBD2. With V trimmed by 6 bases and J by 4 bases, 3 bases remained unmatched. This CDR3 has 13 residues. Germline V gene data show CDR1 as SQVTM and CDR2 as ANQGSEA. The CDR3 reads CSVGSGGADTQYF. CDR3 DNA sequence: TGCAGCGTGGGTAGCGGGGGGGCAGATACGCAGTATTTT.

This CDR3 reads CASSMDRARNEQFF. CDR3 DNA: TGTGCCAGTAGTATGGACAGGGCCCGCAATGAGCAGTTCTTC. The rearrangement links TRBV19 to TRBJ2-1; TRBD1 matches at 8 bases. CDR1 is LNHDA and CDR2 is SQIVND in the germline V gene (reference sequence). The CDR3 has 14 residues. J lost 6 bases, V lost 3 bases, and 4 bases had no gene match.

The genes are TRBV13 and TRBJ2-5; D may be TRBD2 (5 bases). The CDR3 has 15 residues. Trimming stripped 4 bases from V and 5 bases from J, with 17 bases between. Germline CDR1 PRHDT, CDR2 FYEKMQ (reference sequence). The CDR3 DNA follows: TGTGCCAGCAGCTCGCCCTCAGAGGGTACGGAGACCCAGTACTTC. This sequence encodes CASSSPSEGTETQYF. Based on the CDR3 plus reference TRBV13 and TRBJ2-5, the full variable domain is AAGVIQSPRHLIKEKRETATLKCYPIPRHDTVYWYQQGPGQDPQFLISFYEKMQSDKGSIPDRFSAQQFSDYHSELNMSSLELGDSALYFCASSSPSEGTETQYFGPGTRLLVL.

The chain joins TRBV11-3 to TRBJ2-3, with 9 bases lining up with TRBD2. CDR1 is SGHNT and CDR2 is YENEEA in the germline V gene. The junction had 8 bases not matched to a gene; V was cut back by 3 bases and J by 7 bases. The CDR3 loop spans 15 amino acids. CDR3 in amino acids: CASSFGGGALNTQYF. Here the CDR3 DNA reads TGTGCCAGCAGCTTTGGCGGGGGGGCCTTAAATACGCAGTATTTT.